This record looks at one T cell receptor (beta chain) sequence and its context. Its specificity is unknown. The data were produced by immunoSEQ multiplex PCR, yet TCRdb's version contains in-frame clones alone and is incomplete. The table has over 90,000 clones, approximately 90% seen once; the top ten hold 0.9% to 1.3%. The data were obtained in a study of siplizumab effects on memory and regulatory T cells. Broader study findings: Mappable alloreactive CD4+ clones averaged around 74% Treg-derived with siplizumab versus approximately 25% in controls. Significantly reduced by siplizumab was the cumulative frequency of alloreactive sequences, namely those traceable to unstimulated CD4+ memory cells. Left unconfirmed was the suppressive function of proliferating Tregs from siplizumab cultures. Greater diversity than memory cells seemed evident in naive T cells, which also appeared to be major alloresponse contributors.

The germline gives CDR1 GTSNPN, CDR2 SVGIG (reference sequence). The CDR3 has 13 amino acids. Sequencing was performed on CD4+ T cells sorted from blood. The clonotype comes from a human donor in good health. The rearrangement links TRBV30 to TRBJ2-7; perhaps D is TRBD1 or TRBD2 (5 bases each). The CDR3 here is CVLHGDGTYEQYF. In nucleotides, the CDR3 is TGTGTTCTACACGGGGACGGAACCTACGAGCAGTACTTC. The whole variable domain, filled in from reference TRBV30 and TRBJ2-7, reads SQTIHQWPATLVQPVGSPLSLECTVEGTSNPNLYWYRQAAGRGLQLLFYSVGIGQISSEVPQNLSASRPQDRQFILSSKKLLLSDSGFYLCVLHGDGTYEQYFGPGTRLTVT.